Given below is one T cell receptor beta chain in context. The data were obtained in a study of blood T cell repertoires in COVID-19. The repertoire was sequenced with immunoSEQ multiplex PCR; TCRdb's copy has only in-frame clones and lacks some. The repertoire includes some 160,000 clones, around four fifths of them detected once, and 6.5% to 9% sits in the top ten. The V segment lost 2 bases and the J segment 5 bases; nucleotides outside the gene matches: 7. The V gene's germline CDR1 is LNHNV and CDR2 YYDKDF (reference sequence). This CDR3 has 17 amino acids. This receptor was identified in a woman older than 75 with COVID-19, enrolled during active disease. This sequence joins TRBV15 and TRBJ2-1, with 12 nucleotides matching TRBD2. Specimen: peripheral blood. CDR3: CATSRTRLAGEDNEQFF. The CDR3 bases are TGTGCCACCAGCAGAACCCGACTAGCGGGGGAAGACAATGAGCAGTTCTTC. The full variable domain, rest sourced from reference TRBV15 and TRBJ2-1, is DAMVIQNPRYQVTQFGKPVTLSCSQTLNHNVMYWYQQKSSQAPKLLFHYYDKDFNNEADTPDNFQSRRPNTSFCFLDIRSPGLGDTAMYLCATSRTRLAGEDNEQFFGPGTRLTVL.